A single sample gave rise to the 5 T cell receptor beta chains below, sequenced in a study of blood T cell repertoires in COVID-19 (dated by TCRdb to 2019 to 2021). Receptors were amplified or captured by the immunoSEQ multiplex PCR assay. Drawn from immuneACCESS, this table holds only the in-frame rearrangements with V and J called that TCRdb kept. Clones are partly lost; checked studies trace under half to an unresolved V gene and leave the rest unexplained. Across this sample there are 99,000 or so clones, with 65% to 90% seen only once. The ten largest clones represent around 3.9% of the sample. Sequencing was performed on peripheral blood. These receptors all come from a man over 45 with acute or convalescent COVID-19.

CDR3 protein: CASSLSRGLPYEQYF. The CDR3 DNA is TGTGCCAGCAGCTTGTCCAGGGGGTTACCCTACGAGCAGTACTTC. This chain uses TRBV11-1 with TRBJ2-7, with TRBD1 matching over 7 bases. The CDR3 consists of 15 residues. The V gene end was trimmed by 3 bases and the J gene end by 2 bases; junction bases not matched to a gene: 7. CDR1 and CDR2 from the germline V gene are SGHAT and FQDESV (reference sequence).

The V gene is TRBV27, the J gene TRBJ2-6; D might be TRBD2 (6 bases). V gave up 7 bases and J gave up 4 bases, with 20 bases separating them. There are 17 residues in the CDR3. Germline V gene sequence: CDR1 MNHEY, CDR2 SMNVEV (reference sequence). The CDR3 DNA is TGTGCCAGCACCCTTGCGGTCGGGGGTCCCGGGGCCAACGTCCTGACTTTC. Translation: CASTLAVGGPGANVLTF.

J is TRBJ1-4 and V is TRBV19; 9 nucleotides match TRBD1. The V segment lost 4 bases and the J segment 8 bases; nucleotides outside the gene matches: 14. Germline CDR1 and CDR2: LNHDA and SQIVND (reference sequence). This CDR3 contains 17 residues. CDR3: CASSRNLPGQGGEKLFF. As DNA, the CDR3 is TGTGCCAGTAGTAGAAATCTACCGGGACAGGGAGGCGAAAAACTGTTTTTT.

The chain combines TRBV19 with TRBJ2-2; TRBD1 agrees at 8 bases. Germline lookup yields CDR1 LNHDA and CDR2 SQIVND (reference sequence). This CDR3 is built from 14 residues. V shed 7 bases, J shed 1 base, and the junction held 2 bases outside the gene matches. The CDR3 DNA is TGTGCCAGTACCGACAGGGGGAACACCGGGGAGCTGTTTTTT. This translates into CASTDRGNTGELFF.

V is TRBV10-3 and J is TRBJ2-1, with 8 nucleotides matching TRBD1. Germline CDR1 ENHRY, CDR2 SYGVKD. The CDR3 consists of 15 residues. J gave up 8 bases and V 4 bases, and 10 bases lay outside the gene matches. The CDR3 nucleotides are TGTGCCATCAGTGCCGGGACAGGCGGCTTCTATGAGCAGTTCTTC. Amino acids: CAISAGTGGFYEQFF.